This T cell receptor (beta chain) was documented in a study of blood T cell repertoires in COVID-19. Source study methods: Cell counts per sample came from amplifying reference gene primers. Libraries were prepared by immunoSEQ multiplex PCR; TCRdb keeps only in-frame clonotypes and omits some of them. Clone size and the V and J calls come from that table; the DNA yielded D and trimming. The table records about 190,000 clones, roughly 80% of them present only once. After removal of 7 bases from V and 1 base from J, the junction contained 5 bases not matched to a gene. This CDR3 region has 14 residues. Germline lookup yields CDR1 MNHEY and CDR2 SVGAGI.

Material for sequencing was peripheral blood. V usage is TRBV6-5 and J usage is TRBJ2-3; 7 positions agree with TRBD1. This TCR came from a human donor in a cohort sampled during active COVID-19. The DNA for the CDR3 is TGTGCCAGCACGTACACAGGGGGCACAGATACGCAGTATTTT. Protein: CASTYTGGTDTQYF.